This TCR beta chain derives from a study of shared clonotypes between healthy human individuals. Assay runs were performed at deep level. The repertoire was sequenced with immunoSEQ multiplex PCR; TCRdb's copy has only in-frame clones and lacks some. The sample lists roughly 500,000 clones; 70% to 80% were seen once. This CDR3 has 16 residues. Germline V gene lookup returns CDR1 KGHSH and CDR2 LQKENI. V shed 3 bases, J shed 5 bases, and the junction held 10 bases outside the gene matches. This receptor was identified in a middle-aged woman in good health. Some clones in this sample may be carry-over from other donors' samples. The specimen was PBMCs. The chain is built from TRBV18 and TRBJ2-5, with 9 positions matching TRBD2. The CDR3 protein is CASSPQTAGGPETQYF. The CDR3 DNA follows: TGTGCCAGCTCACCCCAAACCGCGGGAGGGCCGGAGACCCAGTACTTC.